This entry is about one TCR beta chain. The entry originates in a study of blood T cell repertoires in COVID-19. Background on the study: Collection of acute and convalescent COVID-19 samples took place in the United States, Italy and Spain. PBMCs, B-cell-depleted T cells, or T cells provided the cDNA or gDNA that made up the material.

Trimming removed 5 bases from V and 7 bases from J; junction bases left unmatched: 9. The CDR3 is 14 amino acids. Germline V gives CDR1 LNHDA, CDR2 SQIVND (reference sequence). The table came from immunoSEQ multiplex PCR; TCRdb's copy has only in-frame clones and leaves some out. The sample lists under 150,000 clones; approximately 83% were seen once. The sample taken for sequencing was peripheral blood. The receptor was isolated from a man in his forties with active or convalescent COVID-19. J is TRBJ1-1 and V is TRBV19; 8 nucleotides match TRBD1. The CDR3 DNA reads TGTGCCAGTAGTCCTGGCAGGGGGCGGGATGAAGCTTTCTTT. As protein: CASSPGRGRDEAFF. Filled out from reference TRBV19 and TRBJ1-1, the complete variable domain reads DGGITQSPKYLFRKEGQNVTLSCEQNLNHDAMYWYRQDPGQGLRLIYYSQIVNDFQKGDIAEGYSVSREKKESFPLTVTSAQKNPTAFYLCASSPGRGRDEAFFGQGTRLTVV.